These 32 T cell receptor beta chains came from one sample sequenced in a study of technical replicates of blood from a handful of donors. Assay used: immunoSEQ multiplex PCR; TCRdb lists only in-frame clones, some missing. The sample yields around 79,000 clones, around 94% seen once. Sequencing was done on a sample of T cells isolated from PBMCs. These receptors all stem from a human donor in good health.

This clone was observed a single time. The chain is built from TRBV5-6 and TRBJ2-1; TRBD2 matches 8 bases. Trimming at V came to 0 bases and at J to 11 bases, leaving 4 bases not matched to a gene. The length of the CDR3 is 13 residues. The germline V gene has CDR1 SGHDT and CDR2 YYEEEE. The CDR3 sequence is CASSLVIAGKQFF. The CDR3 bases are TGTGCCAGCAGCTTGGTAATAGCGGGGAAGCAGTTCTTC.

This clone appeared once. The chain is built from TRBV28 and TRBJ1-1; D is unclear. The germline V gene has CDR1 MDHEN and CDR2 SYDVKM. Trimming took 3 bases from V and 5 from J, leaving 10 bases between them. The CDR3 is made up of 13 amino acids. CDR3 loop: CASSLAIRTEAFF. In nucleotides, the CDR3 is TGTGCCAGCAGTTTGGCCATTCGTACTGAAGCTTTCTTT.

The CDR3 loop is CSVDLPGQGNYEQYF. CDR3 bases: TGCAGCGTTGACCTACCGGGACAGGGGAACTACGAGCAGTACTTC. J is TRBJ2-7 and V is TRBV29-1; 10 bases match TRBD1. After removal of 3 bases from V and 3 bases from J, the junction contained 8 bases not matched to a gene. Germline CDR1 is SQVTM and CDR2 is ANQGSEA. The length of the CDR3 is 15 residues.

This chain connects TRBV10-2 to TRBJ2-5, with unresolved D. V was trimmed by 3 bases and J by 1 base, leaving 6 bases between them. Germline-derived CDR1 and CDR2 are WSHSY and SAAADI. The CDR3 is made up of 13 amino acids. The CDR3 protein is CASSDPRQETQYF. CDR3 DNA: TGCGCCAGCAGTGACCCGCGCCAAGAGACCCAGTACTTC.

This chain connects TRBV4-1 to TRBJ2-2; 7 bases are a match to TRBD2. J lost 0 bases, V lost 2 bases, and 3 bases had no gene match. The CDR3 sequence is 16 residues long. CDR1 and CDR2 (germline): MGHRA, YSYEKL. The CDR3 here is CASSQWGGSNTGELFF. DNA of the CDR3: TGCGCCAGCAGCCAATGGGGGGGTTCGAACACCGGGGAGCTGTTTTTT.

The chain has TRBV14 and TRBJ1-3; D is unclear. This CDR3 has 15 amino acids. Germline V gives CDR1 SGHDN, CDR2 FVKESK. The V and J ends lost 2 bases and 2 bases respectively, with 10 bases between them. The CDR3 region is CASSQLLLTGNTIYF. The DNA for the CDR3 is TGTGCCAGCAGCCAACTGTTACTAACTGGAAACACCATATATTTT.

This sequence joins TRBV28 and TRBJ2-1; possible D gene TRBD2, 5 bases. V lost 7 bases and J 9 bases, leaving 19 bases between the germline ends. Germline V gene lookup returns CDR1 MDHEN and CDR2 SYDVKM. The CDR3 has 14 residues. CDR3 protein: CASTTWTFGSEQFF. For the CDR3, the DNA is TGTGCCAGCACCACATGGACTTTCGGTAGTGAGCAGTTCTTC.

V and J are TRBV27 and TRBJ2-7, with TRBD1 matching 10 bases. V was clipped by 5 bases and J by 6 bases; unmatched bases: 4. The CDR3 length is 13 residues. CDR1 is MNHEY and CDR2 is SMNVEV in the germline V gene (reference sequence). The CDR3 is CASSPGTGVEQYF. CDR3 nucleotides: TGTGCCAGCAGTCCCGGGACAGGGGTCGAGCAGTACTTC.

The chain carries TRBV10-3 and TRBJ2-1; 7 bases are shared with TRBD2. The CDR3 consists of 14 residues. With 10 bases clipped from V and 9 bases from J, the junction kept 15 bases outside the gene matches. Germline V lookup: CDR1 ENHRY, CDR2 SYGVKD. The CDR3 nucleotides read TGTGCCACCTGGGGGGGACTATCTGGTGGTGAGCAGTTCTTC. Protein: CATWGGLSGGEQFF.

This chain uses TRBV7-2 with TRBJ1-4; 7 bases are shared with TRBD1. Germline CDR1 is SGHTA and CDR2 is FQGNSA. The CDR3 extends over 14 amino acids. Trimming took 6 bases from V and 11 from J; bases not matched to a gene: 12. The CDR3 protein is CASSRSQGWSKLFF. The CDR3 DNA sequence: TGTGCCAGCAGTCGATCACAGGGGTGGTCTAAACTGTTTTTT.

The V gene is TRBV27, the J gene TRBJ1-2; D is possibly TRBD1 (5 bases). The CDR3 sequence is 13 residues long. Deletions cut 2 bases from V and 6 bases from J, with 10 bases between. CDR1 and CDR2 (germline): MNHEY, SMNVEV (reference sequence). The CDR3 here is CASSLQGMNGYTF. Written as DNA, the CDR3 is TGTGCCAGCAGTTTACAGGGAATGAATGGCTACACCTTC.

The table lists this clone with a few counts. V is TRBV12-5 and J is TRBJ2-5; the D gene is possibly TRBD1 (5 bases). Germline V gives CDR1 LGHNT, CDR2 FRNRAP. The CDR3 contains 19 residues. Trimming took off 0 bases at V and 3 bases at J, with 23 bases between the two ends. DNA for the CDR3: TGTGCTAGTGGTTTGGTACTCTTCGGCCAGGGTCGGTCAAAAGAGACCCAGTACTTC. The encoded protein is CASGLVLFGQGRSKETQYF. The full variable domain, with the rest looked up from reference TRBV12-5 and TRBJ2-5, is DARVTQTPRHKVTEMGQEVTMRCQPILGHNTVFWYRQTMMQGLELLAYFRNRAPLDDSGMPKDRFSAEMPDATLATLKIQPSEPRDSAVYFCASGLVLFGQGRSKETQYFGPGTRLLVL.

The chain links TRBV28 to TRBJ2-7; the match to TRBD2 covers 7 bases. Germline V gives CDR1 MDHEN, CDR2 SYDVKM. V lost 5 bases, J lost 5 bases, and 6 bases stayed unmatched. The CDR3 sequence is 13 residues long. The CDR3 is CASSPAGRDEQYF. The CDR3 DNA reads as TGTGCCAGCAGTCCGGCGGGGAGGGACGAGCAGTACTTC.

The chain combines TRBV5-1 with TRBJ1-2, with D perhaps matching TRBD1 (5 bases). From germline, CDR1 is SGHRS and CDR2 YFSETQ. The germline V and J ends were trimmed by 3 bases and 4 bases, with 16 bases remaining between them. CDR3 length: 15 residues. CDR3 in amino acids: CASSSAGEAGYGYTF. Written as DNA, the CDR3 is TGCGCCAGCAGCTCCGCGGGGGAGGCGGGCTATGGCTACACCTTC.

The V gene is TRBV6-1, the J gene TRBJ2-1, with 11 bases that match TRBD2. Looked up from germline, CDR1 is MNHNS and CDR2 is SASEGT. The ends lost 3 bases at V and 7 bases at J; junction bases unmatched: 2. This CDR3 comprises 14 residues. The CDR3: CASSEASGRNEQFF. The CDR3 bases are TGTGCCAGCAGTGAGGCTAGCGGGAGGAATGAGCAGTTCTTC.

This chain uses TRBV4-2 with TRBJ2-3; maybe TRBD2 (6 bases). The CDR3 extends over 15 amino acids. Trimming pared 1 base from V and 6 bases from J, leaving 14 bases between. Germline values: CDR1 LGHNA, CDR2 YNFKEQ. The CDR3 region is CASSQGQRVGDTQYF. CDR3 nucleotides: TGTGCCAGCAGCCAAGGGCAGCGGGTAGGGGATACGCAGTATTTT.

This clone was recorded once. This rearrangement joins TRBV4-1 to TRBJ2-7, with D perhaps TRBD1 (6 bases). Trimming removed 4 bases from V and 2 bases from J, with 12 bases in between. The CDR3 covers 14 residues. The germline gives CDR1 MGHRA, CDR2 YSYEKL. This CDR3 is CASSLGHGTYEQYF. The CDR3 coding sequence is TGCGCCAGCAGCCTGGGACATGGGACCTACGAGCAGTACTTC.

J is TRBJ2-1 and V is TRBV30, with D maybe TRBD2 (5 bases). The germline gives CDR1 GTSNPN, CDR2 SVGIG (reference sequence). The V end lost 5 bases, the J end lost 3 bases, and 11 bases lay between the germline ends. The CDR3 covers 13 residues. CDR3 bases: TGTGCCTGGGATTACGGGAACTACAATGAGCAGTTCTTC. Protein sequence: CAWDYGNYNEQFF.

J is TRBJ1-5 and V is TRBV6-6, with 7 bases identical to TRBD1. Germline V CDR1 and CDR2: MNHNY, SVGAGI (reference sequence). CDR3 length: 15 amino acids. V was clipped by 2 bases and J by 3 bases; unmatched bases: 4. CDR3 protein: CASSYGQAFNQPQHF. DNA of the CDR3: TGTGCCAGCAGTTACGGACAGGCCTTCAATCAGCCCCAGCATTTT.

The chain combines TRBV6-5 with TRBJ2-7; 8 bases align to TRBD2. The CDR3 covers 16 residues. Germline loops: CDR1 MNHEY, CDR2 SVGAGI. V trimming: 4 bases; J trimming: 0 bases; junction bases outside the gene matches: 8. The CDR3 loop reads CASSSRGRHSSYEQYF. The DNA for the CDR3 is TGTGCCAGCAGTTCGCGCGGGAGGCACTCCTCCTACGAGCAGTACTTC.

This clone was detected only once. This chain uses TRBV4-1 with TRBJ1-2, with D perhaps matching TRBD1 (6 bases). CDR1 is MGHRA and CDR2 is YSYEKL in the germline V gene. V lost 3 bases to trimming and J lost 4 bases, with 12 bases between them. This CDR3 spans 14 amino acids. The CDR3 region has the DNA TGCGCCAGCAGCCATCAACAGGGTACCTATGGCTACACCTTC. It translates to CASSHQQGTYGYTF.

The rearrangement uses TRBV2 and TRBJ1-4; possibly TRBD1 for D (5 bases). Trimming removed 4 bases at V and 4 bases at J, with 7 bases between. The CDR3 covers 13 residues. Germline V CDR1 and CDR2: SNHLY, FYNNEI. CDR3 DNA: TGTGCCAGCAGTGGACAGTATAATGAAAAACTGTTTTTT. Translation: CASSGQYNEKLFF.

The chain is built from TRBV11-2 and TRBJ1-1, with D possibly matching TRBD1 (6 bases). The V end was cut by 5 bases, the J end by 5 bases, with 15 bases between. The CDR3 is 14 amino acids. The V gene's germline CDR1 is SGHAT and CDR2 FQNNGV. CDR3 sequence reads: CASSNRVGKTEAFF. CDR3 in DNA: TGTGCCAGCAGCAACAGGGTCGGGAAGACTGAAGCTTTCTTT.

This clone was recorded only once. The gene calls are TRBV7-9 and TRBJ1-2; the D gene is possibly TRBD1 (5 bases). Trimming took 1 base from V and 8 from J, leaving 23 bases between them. Germline CDR1 reads SEHNR; CDR2 reads FQNEAQ (reference sequence). CDR3 size: 17 residues. For the CDR3, the DNA is TGTGCCAGCAGCTTAGAGGGAGGTGCAGCGGCAGGGCGAGGCTACACCTTC. It is translated as CASSLEGGAAAGRGYTF.

The genes are TRBV6-6 and TRBJ2-4; D may be TRBD1 (6 bases). Trimming took 6 bases from V and 8 from J, leaving 17 bases between them. The CDR3 is 14 residues long. The germline V gene has CDR1 MNHNY and CDR2 SVGAGI (reference sequence). The CDR3 DNA reads TGTGCCAGCAGGGGGTCAGTAGCAGGGGACATTCAGTACTTC. It specifies CASRGSVAGDIQYF.

The rearrangement uses TRBV20-1 and TRBJ1-1; D is uncertain. V lost 0 bases, J lost 10 bases, and 9 bases lay in between. The germline V gene has CDR1 DFQATT and CDR2 SNEGSKA (reference sequence). The length of the CDR3 is 11 residues. CDR3 DNA sequence: TGCAGTGCTAGAGACTACTCGGGAGCTTTCTTT. Translating it yields CSARDYSGAFF.

The J gene is TRBJ1-1, the V gene TRBV5-1; a weak D match, TRBD1 (6 bases). Germline V CDR1 and CDR2: SGHRS, YFSETQ. Trimming removed 3 bases from V and 1 base from J, with 16 bases in between. The CDR3 is made up of 16 amino acids. CDR3: CASSWTAGTKNTEAFF. The CDR3 region has the DNA TGCGCCAGCAGCTGGACGGCCGGGACAAAGAACACTGAAGCTTTCTTT.

The chain employs TRBV18 and TRBJ1-1; no clear D gene. Germline V gives CDR1 KGHSH, CDR2 LQKENI. The ends were cut back, 0 bases at V and 8 bases at J, with 10 bases in the middle. The CDR3 has 13 amino acids. CDR3 sequence (DNA): TGTGCCAGCTCACCACCGAATAGCGGGGAAGCTTTCTTT. Protein sequence: CASSPPNSGEAFF.

The chain carries TRBV5-1 and TRBJ1-2; 7 bases are shared with TRBD1. The ends lost 1 base at V and 4 bases at J; junction bases unmatched: 7. CDR3 length: 15 amino acids. Germline lookup yields CDR1 SGHRS and CDR2 YFSETQ. Written as DNA, the CDR3 is TGCGCCAGCAGCTTGTCCGGGACAGTTACCTATGGCTACACCTTC. It translates to CASSLSGTVTYGYTF.

The chain couples TRBV5-4 to TRBJ2-1; 12 bases fit TRBD2. Germline V lookup: CDR1 SGHNT, CDR2 YYREEE (reference sequence). The trim removed 0 bases at V and 8 bases at J, leaving 0 bases unmatched. This CDR3 has 14 residues. The CDR3 DNA is TGTGCCAGCAGCTTGGGACTAGCGGGAGATGAGCAGTTCTTC. Its protein product is CASSLGLAGDEQFF.

V gene TRBV2 combines with J gene TRBJ1-5; 7 nucleotides match TRBD1. The CDR3 contains 14 residues. The germline V gene encodes CDR1 SNHLY and CDR2 FYNNEI. The trim removed 6 bases at V and 2 bases at J, leaving 4 bases unmatched. The CDR3 DNA is TGTGCCAGCAGCGCTGGACAGGGCAATCAGCCCCAGCATTTT. This encodes CASSAGQGNQPQHF.

The CDR3 sequence is CASSSGIRGSGNTIYF. The CDR3 nucleotides read TGCGCCAGCAGCTCCGGGATCCGGGGTTCTGGAAACACCATATATTTT. The chain joins TRBV4-1 to TRBJ1-3; D not certain. The V end lost 5 bases, the J end lost 1 base, and 15 bases lay between the germline ends. In germline, CDR1 is MGHRA, CDR2 YSYEKL. The CDR3 sequence is 16 residues long.